A single TCR beta chain is shown here with its context. TCRdb's table, derived via immunoSEQ multiplex PCR, lists solely in-frame clones and lacks some. The sample has about 100,000 clones; 87% are singletons. This specimen belongs to a study of control samples from healthy donors and cancer patients. Losses at the gene ends were 4 bases for V and 6 bases for J; bases not matched to a gene: 11. The CDR3 is 15 amino acids. CDR1 is SGDLS and CDR2 is YYNGEE in the germline V gene. The chain uses TRBV9 and TRBJ1-1; 8 bases match TRBD1. The sequencing input was blood. The origin of this receptor is a woman between 50 and 59 years old in good health. Here the CDR3 DNA reads TGTGCCAGCAGCACACACGGACAGGGTTTCGCTGAAGCTTTCTTT. The encoded protein is CASSTHGQGFAEAFF.